What follows are 32 T cell receptor beta chains derived from one specimen sequenced in a study of PD-1 blockade in classical Hodgkin lymphoma. All the patients suffered relapse after autologous stem cell transplantation, and brentuximab vedotin exposure differed. TCRdb's copy holds only in-frame clones and misses some; the assay was immunoSEQ multiplex PCR. The sample includes around 50,000 clones, approximately 89% of them seen just once. The material was peripheral blood mononuclear cells (PBMCs), obtained before the second cycle of nivolumab. Receptors originate from a human donor with classical Hodgkin lymphoma.

The V gene is TRBV2, the J gene TRBJ2-7, with a tentative D call TRBD1 (5 bases). V lost 3 bases, J lost 1 base, and 7 bases lay in between. This CDR3 spans 13 amino acids. Germline V CDR1 and CDR2: SNHLY, FYNNEI. This chain's CDR3 is CASSDRVSYEQYF. For the CDR3, the DNA is TGTGCCAGCAGTGACAGGGTTTCCTACGAGCAGTACTTC.

In nucleotides, the CDR3 is TGTGCCAGCAGTACCTCGGGACAGGGGCCTAACGAGCAGTACTTC. Translation: CASSTSGQGPNEQYF. The V gene is TRBV6-5, the J gene TRBJ2-7; TRBD1 agrees at 10 bases. The V gene's germline CDR1 is MNHEY and CDR2 SVGAGI. V lost 5 bases and J lost 5; bases outside the gene matches: 9. The CDR3 is 15 residues long.

The chain carries TRBV30 and TRBJ2-6, with D maybe TRBD2 (5 bases). V was shortened by 5 bases and J by 4 bases, with 21 bases between the two germline ends. CDR3 length: 17 residues. Germline V CDR1 and CDR2: GTSNPN, SVGIG (reference sequence). The CDR3 reads CAWRRGLSASGANVLTF. CDR3 coding DNA: TGTGCCTGGCGTAGAGGGCTCTCGGCCTCGGGGGCCAACGTCCTGACTTTC.

The chain employs TRBV27 and TRBJ2-5; no definite D call. Trimming pared 2 bases from V and 2 bases from J, leaving 15 bases between. The CDR3 has 16 amino acids. Germline assignment: CDR1 MNHEY and CDR2 SMNVEV (reference sequence). CDR3 nucleotide sequence: TGTGCCAGCAGTTTAGGCACCCCGCGGAGTCAAGAGACCCAGTACTTC. Its translation: CASSLGTPRSQETQYF.

The chain is built from TRBV9 and TRBJ2-1; TRBD2 agrees at 16 bases. Germline CDR1 is SGDLS and CDR2 is YYNGEE. V shed 3 bases and J 6 bases; nucleotides not matched to a gene: 6. The CDR3 runs to 17 residues. CDR3 sequence: CASSAGLAGGYTNEQFF. DNA for the CDR3: TGTGCCAGCAGCGCGGGACTAGCGGGAGGGTATACCAATGAGCAGTTCTTC.

The chain recombines TRBV7-6 with TRBJ2-7, with unresolved D. The CDR3 covers 15 residues. CDR1 and CDR2 (germline): SGHVS, FNYEAQ. Deletions cut 1 base from V and 0 bases from J, with 10 bases between. CDR3 coding DNA: TGTGCCAGCAGCTTAGGTGGCAGTAGCTCCTACGAGCAGTACTTC. This codes for CASSLGGSSSYEQYF.

The V gene is TRBV11-2, the J gene TRBJ2-1, with no clear D. Germline V gene data show CDR1 as SGHAT and CDR2 as FQNNGV. The CDR3 extends over 16 amino acids. V was clipped by 5 bases and J by 0 bases, with 14 bases between them. Here the CDR3 DNA reads TGTGCCAGCAGCCCTAAGACTCTTATCTCCTACAATGAGCAGTTCTTC. Its protein is CASSPKTLISYNEQFF.

This clone was detected only once. V gene TRBV27 combines with J gene TRBJ2-7, with TRBD1 matching over 7 bases. Trimming took 2 bases from V and 2 from J; bases not matched to a gene: 0. The CDR3 is made up of 13 amino acids. CDR1 is MNHEY and CDR2 is SMNVEV in the germline V gene (reference sequence). The CDR3 nucleotides are TGTGCCAGCAGTTTAGACAGGGCCTACGAGCAGTACTTC. Amino acid sequence: CASSLDRAYEQYF.

The chain carries TRBV6-4 and TRBJ2-6; no clear D gene. This CDR3 is built from 15 residues. Per the germline V gene, CDR1 is MRHNA and CDR2 is SNTAGT. Deletions cut 6 bases from V and 0 bases from J, with 9 bases between. CDR3 nucleotides: TGTGCCAGCAGCGCTTTGGGCTCTGGGGCCAACGTCCTGACTTTC. It yields the protein CASSALGSGANVLTF.

The chain has TRBV18 and TRBJ2-1; the match to TRBD1 covers 7 bases. From germline, CDR1 is KGHSH and CDR2 LQKENI. The CDR3 covers 14 residues. Unmatched junction bases numbered 4, after V lost 0 bases and J lost 8 bases. Here the CDR3 DNA reads TGTGCCAGCTCACCACCGAATACAGGGGATGAGCAGTTCTTC. It codes for CASSPPNTGDEQFF.

The chain couples TRBV27 to TRBJ2-3; the D call may be TRBD1 or TRBD2 (5 bases each). This CDR3 comprises 15 residues. V was clipped by 8 bases and J by 4 bases, with 19 bases between them. Germline lookup yields CDR1 MNHEY and CDR2 SMNVEV (reference sequence). The CDR3 sequence is CASGTARSFADTQYF. As DNA, the CDR3 is TGTGCCAGCGGGACGGCGCGGAGTTTCGCAGATACGCAGTATTTT.

Here the CDR3 DNA reads TGTGCCAGCAGTTACGGGACAGGGGGCAATCAGCCCCAGCATTTT. It translates to CASSYGTGGNQPQHF. This sequence joins TRBV6-5 and TRBJ1-5; 10 bases agree with TRBD1. Germline assignment: CDR1 MNHEY and CDR2 SVGAGI. This CDR3 region has 15 residues. V trimming: 2 bases; J trimming: 2 bases; junction bases outside the gene matches: 0.

The chain combines TRBV5-1 with TRBJ1-4, with D tentatively TRBD1 (6 bases). The V gene lost 0 bases and the J gene lost 8 bases, with 14 bases spanning the gap. Germline V gene lookup returns CDR1 SGHRS and CDR2 YFSETQ. The CDR3 covers 15 residues. The CDR3 nucleotides read TGCGCCAGCAGCTTGGAGGGGGGTGGAGGCGAAAAACTGTTTTTT. This sequence encodes CASSLEGGGGEKLFF.

The sample holds one count of this clone. V usage is TRBV4-3 and J usage is TRBJ2-5, with 9 bases aligning to TRBD2. V shed 0 bases, J shed 4 bases, and the junction held 3 bases outside the gene matches. The CDR3 is made up of 15 amino acids. Looked up from germline, CDR1 is LGHNA and CDR2 is YSLEER. This CDR3 is CASSQDGTSSETQYF. The DNA for the CDR3 is TGCGCCAGCAGCCAAGATGGGACTAGCTCAGAGACCCAGTACTTC.

This chain connects TRBV4-2 to TRBJ1-3; 9 bases agree with TRBD1. In germline, CDR1 is LGHNA, CDR2 YNFKEQ. This CDR3 is built from 16 residues. V shed 1 base and J 8 bases; nucleotides not matched to a gene: 9. CDR3 in amino acids: CASSQVLNRDRDTIYF. The CDR3 bases are TGTGCCAGCAGCCAAGTCCTAAACAGGGACAGGGACACCATATATTTT.

The chain joins TRBV7-9 to TRBJ1-1, with a weak D call TRBD1 (5 bases). The V and J ends lost 7 bases and 0 bases respectively, with 21 bases between them. Germline V gene data show CDR1 as SEHNR and CDR2 as FQNEAQ (reference sequence). The CDR3 has 17 amino acids. The CDR3 sequence: CASILTGTAAMNTEAFF. In nucleotides, the CDR3 is TGTGCCAGCATACTCACCGGGACGGCCGCCATGAACACTGAAGCTTTCTTT.

The chain joins TRBV2 to TRBJ1-1; 8 positions agree with TRBD1. This CDR3 spans 14 amino acids. Germline values: CDR1 SNHLY, CDR2 FYNNEI. With 6 bases clipped from V and 6 bases from J, the junction kept 9 bases outside the gene matches. The CDR3 sequence: CASRQPTGASEAFF. CDR3 sequence (DNA): TGTGCCAGCAGACAACCGACAGGGGCCTCTGAAGCTTTCTTT.

The V gene is TRBV5-1, the J gene TRBJ2-5, with 8 bases identical to TRBD1. After removal of 6 bases from V and 5 bases from J, the junction contained 15 bases not matched to a gene. Germline CDR1 SGHRS, CDR2 YFSETQ. This CDR3 is built from 16 residues. The CDR3 DNA sequence: TGCGCCAGCACCCTGGAGGGACAGGTCTTTTTTGAGACCCAGTACTTC. It translates to CASTLEGQVFFETQYF. The variable domain in full, with the rest retrieved from reference TRBV5-1 and TRBJ2-5, is KAGVTQTPRYLIKTRGQQVTLSCSPISGHRSVSWYQQTPGQGLQFLFEYFSETQRNKGNFPGRFSGRQFSNSRSEMNVSTLELGDSALYLCASTLEGQVFFETQYFGPGTRLLVL.

This chain uses TRBV5-4 with TRBJ1-6; D not resolved. This CDR3 is 15 amino acids long. Germline V gene data show CDR1 as SGHNT and CDR2 as YYREEE (reference sequence). The V and J ends lost 4 bases and 6 bases respectively, with 14 bases between them. The CDR3: CASSLSSQSNSPLHF. CDR3 DNA: TGTGCCAGCAGCCTGTCATCCCAGTCTAATTCACCCCTCCACTTT.

V gene TRBV6-1 combines with J gene TRBJ2-7; 7 bases align to TRBD1. Unmatched junction bases numbered 6, after V lost 4 bases and J lost 0 bases. This CDR3 contains 15 residues. CDR1 is MNHNS, CDR2 SASEGT, per germline. CDR3 residues: CASSGPGTVSYEQYF. As DNA, the CDR3 is TGTGCCAGCAGTGGACCCGGGACAGTCTCCTACGAGCAGTACTTC.

The V call is TRBV28, the J call TRBJ1-1; D not resolved. The CDR3 covers 12 residues. Per the germline V gene, CDR1 is MDHEN and CDR2 is SYDVKM. The germline V and J ends were trimmed by 8 bases and 4 bases, with 11 bases remaining between them. CDR3 sequence reads: CASSVQFTEAFF. The DNA for the CDR3 is TGTGCCAGCTCTGTCCAGTTCACTGAAGCTTTCTTT.

The V and J genes are TRBV7-5 and TRBJ2-7. TRBV7-5 is an annotated pseudogene. CDR3 size: 14 residues. The CDR3 sequence: CASEGTAVSYEQYF. The CDR3 DNA follows: TGTGCCAGCGAGGGGACCGCAGTCTCCTACGAGCAGTACTTC.

The gene calls are TRBV9 and TRBJ1-2; no definite D call. CDR1 and CDR2 from the germline V gene are SGDLS and YYNGEE. This CDR3 has 15 amino acids. V lost 3 bases, J lost 1 base, and 13 bases lay in between. The CDR3 region has the DNA TGTGCCAGCAGCGGACTCAACACAGATAACTATGGCTACACCTTC. This codes for CASSGLNTDNYGYTF.

The V call is TRBV5-1, the J call TRBJ2-1; D may be TRBD2 (6 bases). The germline V and J ends were trimmed by 0 bases and 2 bases, with 9 bases remaining between them. This CDR3 contains 15 residues. Per germline, CDR1 SGHRS and CDR2 YFSETQ. This chain's CDR3 is CASSLAAGTYNEQFF. The CDR3 DNA reads TGCGCCAGCAGCTTGGCCGCGGGAACCTACAATGAGCAGTTCTTC.

This clone showed up just once. V is TRBV27 and J is TRBJ2-1; the match to TRBD1 covers 10 bases. The CDR3 is 15 residues long. Germline CDR1 reads MNHEY; CDR2 reads SMNVEV (reference sequence). V shed 10 bases and J 5 bases; nucleotides not matched to a gene: 11. CDR3 nucleotide sequence: TGTGCCACCCGAGGAAAGGACAGGGGGGACAATGAGCAGTTCTTC. Translated, it gives CATRGKDRGDNEQFF.

The chain uses TRBV29-1 and TRBJ2-7, with TRBD1 matching 8 bases. Germline CDR1 SQVTM, CDR2 ANQGSEA. This CDR3 is built from 13 residues. The trim removed 7 bases at V and 4 bases at J, leaving 9 bases unmatched. The CDR3 reads CSALTGATYEQYF. In DNA form, the CDR3 reads TGCAGCGCGTTGACAGGGGCCACATACGAGCAGTACTTC.

J is TRBJ2-2 and V is TRBV28; D uncertain. The V end was cut by 2 bases, the J end by 3 bases, with 7 bases between. Germline V gene sequence: CDR1 MDHEN, CDR2 SYDVKM. This CDR3 comprises 14 residues. The CDR3 loop reads CASSLPRDTGELFF. The CDR3 nucleotides read TGTGCCAGCAGTTTACCCCGGGACACCGGGGAGCTGTTTTTT.

V usage is TRBV7-7 and J usage is TRBJ2-7; possible D gene TRBD1, 6 bases. Germline CDR1 reads SSHAT; CDR2 reads FNYEAQ (reference sequence). CDR3 length: 15 residues. Trimming took off 1 base at V and 2 bases at J, with 12 bases between the two ends. In DNA form, the CDR3 reads TGTGCCAGCAGCTTAGGGGCAGGGGCCACCTACGAGCAGTACTTC. It is translated as CASSLGAGATYEQYF.

This clone was observed a single time. One junction end does not reproduce the germline sequence, and a read error may be involved. The chain links TRBV19 to TRBJ2-7; no clear D. The germline CDR1 and CDR2 sequences are LNHDA and SQIVND (reference sequence). The CDR3 runs to 13 residues. The CDR3 loop reads CASSKPFSDEQYF. In DNA, the CDR3 is TGTGCCAGTTCAAAGCCCTTCTCCGACGAGCAGTACTTC.

The V call is TRBV1, the J call TRBJ2-3; the table gives TRBD2 as D, unverified against the DNA. TRBV1 is given as a pseudogene. The CDR3 runs to 19 residues. The CDR3 region is CTSSQVPRASGGVADTQYF. The CDR3 bases are TGCACCAGCAGCCAAGTCCCGCGGGCTAGCGGGGGGGTTGCAGATACGCAGTATTTT.

This clone was seen only once. The chain recombines TRBV5-4 with TRBJ1-2; TRBD1 might be the D (6 bases). This CDR3 region has 16 residues. Germline V gene data show CDR1 as SGHNT and CDR2 as YYREEE (reference sequence). Trimming left V 1 base short and J 1 base short, with 14 bases between. CDR3 residues: CASSLSYRALNYGYTF. For the CDR3, the DNA is TGTGCCAGCAGCTTGAGCTACAGGGCCCTTAACTATGGCTACACCTTC.

CDR3 protein: CASSIDRLAGTYEQYF. CDR3 DNA sequence: TGTGCCAGTAGTATAGATCGTCTAGCGGGGACCTACGAGCAGTACTTC. The chain combines TRBV19 with TRBJ2-7; 9 bases agree with TRBD2. V dropped 0 bases and J dropped 2; count of bases not matched to a gene: 5. CDR3 length: 16 amino acids. Germline-derived CDR1 and CDR2 are LNHDA and SQIVND (reference sequence).